This T cell receptor (beta chain) derives from a study of cytomegalovirus exposure and HLA in healthy donors. Vbeta (60) and Jbeta (13) primers were used in the PCR. Authors' analysis steps: An analysis performed later counted around 80 million unique TCR beta chains (roughly 11 million of them shared). Data came from immunoSEQ multiplex PCR; TCRdb stores just in-frame clones and leaves some out. The DNA gave D and trimming, while V, J and clone size come from that table. The repertoire has about 210,000 clones, over 75% of them found once; the top ten carry roughly a tenth. Trimming stripped 2 bases from V and 5 bases from J, with 9 bases between. Per germline, CDR1 GTSNPN and CDR2 SVGIG (reference sequence). The CDR3 is 12 residues long.

The receptor comes from a woman aged 50 to 60 in good health and CMV-seropositive. Sequenced sample: PBMCs. V gene TRBV30 combines with J gene TRBJ1-1; a possible D gene is TRBD1 (6 bases). The CDR3 sequence is CAWSFQGTEAFF. The CDR3 DNA is TGTGCCTGGAGTTTTCAGGGGACTGAAGCTTTCTTT.